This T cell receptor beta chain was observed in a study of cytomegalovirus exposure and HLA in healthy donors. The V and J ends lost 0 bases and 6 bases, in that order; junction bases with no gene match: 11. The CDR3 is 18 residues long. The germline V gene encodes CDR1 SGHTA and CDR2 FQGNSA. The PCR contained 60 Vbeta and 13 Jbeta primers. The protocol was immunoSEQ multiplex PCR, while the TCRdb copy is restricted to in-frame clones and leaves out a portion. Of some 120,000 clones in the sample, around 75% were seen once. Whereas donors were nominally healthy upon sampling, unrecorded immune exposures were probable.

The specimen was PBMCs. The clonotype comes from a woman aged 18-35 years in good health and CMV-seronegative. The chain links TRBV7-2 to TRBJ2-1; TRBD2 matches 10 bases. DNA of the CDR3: TGTGCCAGCAGCTTAGCTGGGGCTAGCGGGGGCCGAACCAATGAGCAGTTCTTC. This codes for CASSLAGASGGRTNEQFF.